This entry lists 31 T cell receptor beta chains sequenced from one sample in a study of tumor-infiltrating lymphocytes in primary liver carcinoma. Making TCR beta cDNA involved approximately 0.5 ug total RNA and a constant-region primer. Slightly modified ARM-PCR, run as three nested multiplex PCR rounds, produced the TCR beta libraries. Each of the first two PCR rounds ran approximately 11 cycles with TRBV1-TRBV30 forward and C-beta reverse primers. TCRdb redid the calling of the multiplex PCR reads with MiXCR, one entry per CDR3 protein. The data contain 100,000 or so distinct CDR3 sequences, approximately 70% of them singletons. The source material, 20-30 mg of unsorted bulk tissue, was used to co-extract RNA and DNA. Sequencing used liver tumor tissue from sampling region 2. Subset of the sample: tumor region T2, inferior pole. The source is an older woman with primary liver carcinoma and hepatitis B virus infection.

A word on this clonotype: One end of the junction fails to match germline, which may point to a read error. This sequence joins TRBV11-3 and TRBJ2-1; possible D gene TRBD1, 5 bases. The CDR3 runs 15 residues. Per germline, CDR1 SGHNT and CDR2 YENEEA. The CDR3 nucleotides read TGTGCCAGGAGCTTAGGTGCCCAGGGTCGCAAGGCGCAGTTCTTC. It is translated as CARSLGAQGRKAQFF.

This clonotype was seen repeatedly, ten times or more. The chain couples TRBV6-2 or TRBV6-3 to TRBJ1-5; D is undetermined. CDR3 length: 12 amino acids. Germline CDR1 MNHEY, CDR2 SVGEGT. The ends were cut back, 2 bases at V and 5 bases at J, with 4 bases in the middle. The CDR3: CASSYTHQPQHF. The DNA for the CDR3 is TGTGCCAGCAGTTACACGCATCAGCCCCAGCATTTT.

The chain joins TRBV10-1 to TRBJ2-2; D gene uncertain. Per germline, CDR1 WNHNN and CDR2 SYGVQD (reference sequence). With 5 bases removed from V and 9 bases from J, the gap between germline ends came to 13 bases. The CDR3 has 13 residues. In DNA, the CDR3 is TGCGCCAGCAGTCTCCGGAACACTTGGGAGCTGTTTTTT. Protein product: CASSLRNTWELFF.

Turning to this clonotype: One junction end does not reproduce the germline sequence, and a read error may be involved. This chain links TRBV5-4 with TRBJ2-3; D perhaps matches TRBD2 (6 bases). Germline loops: CDR1 SGHNT, CDR2 YYREEE (reference sequence). The CDR3 is 19 residues long. The CDR3: CASILAGTGGSRLSDTQYF. CDR3 nucleotides: TGTGCCAGCATCTTGGCGGGGACTGGCGGAAGTCGGCTCAGCGATACGCAGTATTTT.

This clonotype was found a few times. The junction and the germline gene differ at one end; a read error may be behind it. The chain combines TRBV6-1 with TRBJ2-7, with 8 bases aligning to TRBD1. Germline V gene sequence: CDR1 MNHNS, CDR2 SASEGT. CDR3 length equals 15 residues. The CDR3 DNA is TGTGTCAGCAGGGCTCCCGGACAGGGTGACTACGAGCAGTACTTC. Translating gives CVSRAPGQGDYEQYF.

V is TRBV2 and J is TRBJ1-1; D perhaps matches TRBD1 (5 bases). The germline gives CDR1 SNHLY, CDR2 FYNNEI. The CDR3 length is 12 residues. V gave up 10 bases and J gave up 0 bases, with 9 bases separating them. DNA of the CDR3: TGTGCCACGGAGACAGTGAACACTGAAGCTTTCTTT. It codes for CATETVNTEAFF.

This clonotype was detected once. An end of the junction differs from the germline gene, which may be a read error. The chain employs TRBV28 and TRBJ2-5; tentative D call: TRBD1 (6 bases). This CDR3 is 14 amino acids long. CDR1 and CDR2 from the germline V gene are MDHEN and SYDVKM. The CDR3 loop reads CASSFSGAYEIQYF. DNA of the CDR3: TGTGCCAGCAGTTTCTCAGGGGCTTATGAGATCCAGTACTTC.

Details on this clonotype: Just one base apart from a much larger clone, this may be a read error. The chain links TRBV5-1 to TRBJ1-2; D gene uncertain. In germline, CDR1 is SGHRS, CDR2 YFSETQ. The CDR3 is made up of 16 amino acids. CDR3 in amino acids: CTSSLFRNSVPGGYTF. The CDR3 DNA reads TGCACCAGCAGCTTGTTCCGTAACTCAGTCCCTGGTGGCTACACCTTC.

This sequence joins TRBV28 and TRBJ2-1; the match to TRBD2 covers 11 bases. Per germline, CDR1 MDHEN and CDR2 SYDVKM. V lost 9 bases and J lost 2; bases outside the gene matches: 18. The CDR3 contains 19 residues. In DNA, the CDR3 is TGTGCCAGTAGTGGTATTAGCGGGAGGGTCCAGAGAACCTACAATGAGCAGTTCTTC. It encodes CASSGISGRVQRTYNEQFF.

The rearrangement joins TRBV5-1 to TRBJ1-1; D gene ambiguous. Trimming took 2 bases from V and 4 from J, leaving 12 bases between them. Germline-derived CDR1 and CDR2 are SGHRS and YFSETQ. CDR3 length equals 14 residues. CDR3 DNA: TGCGCCAGCAGCTTCTGGCGGCTGGGCACTGAAGCTTTCTTT. It translates to CASSFWRLGTEAFF.

About this clonotype: A junction boundary mismatches the germline segment, possibly from a read error. The chain has TRBV11-3 and TRBJ2-3, with D possibly matching TRBD2 (6 bases). This CDR3 is 15 amino acids long. Per the germline V gene, CDR1 is SGHNT and CDR2 is YENEEA. CDR3 residues: CTSSLLPLAGNTQYF. DNA of the CDR3: TGTACCAGCAGCTTACTTCCACTAGCAGGTAATACGCAGTATTTT.

The chain is built from TRBV10-2 and TRBJ2-1; tentatively, D is TRBD1 or TRBD2 (6 bases each). V lost 5 bases to trimming and J lost 9 bases, with 20 bases between them. Germline V gene lookup returns CDR1 WSHSY and CDR2 SAAADI. CDR3 length equals 15 residues. The CDR3 is CASSYGGHSSSEQFF. DNA for the CDR3: TGCGCCAGCAGTTATGGGGGGCACTCATCCAGTGAGCAGTTCTTC.

This chain uses TRBV7-9 with TRBJ2-3; D is perhaps TRBD2 (6 bases). The CDR3 spans 17 residues. Trimming cost V 2 bases and J 4 bases, with 19 bases left between them. CDR1 and CDR2 (germline): SEHNR, FQNEAQ (reference sequence). CDR3 coding DNA: TGTGCCAGCAGCTTATTCTACGTCCGGGAGCAGGCAGATACGCAGTATTTT. It specifies CASSLFYVREQADTQYF.

Concerning this clonotype itself: Compared with germline, one end of the junction differs, possibly owing to a read error. This chain links TRBV6-6 with TRBJ2-3; no firm D call. Germline CDR1 MNHNY, CDR2 SVGAGI (reference sequence). This CDR3 has 14 residues. The DNA of the CDR3 is TGTGCCAGCAGTTACCAGCCTCGCACAGATATGCAGTACTTT. Translating gives CASSYQPRTDMQYF.

This clonotype showed up many times. The chain is built from TRBV5-1 and TRBJ2-7; TRBD1 aligns across 7 bases. V lost 5 bases to trimming and J lost 2 bases; unmatched junction nucleotides: 7. There are 14 residues in the CDR3. CDR1 and CDR2 from the germline V gene are SGHRS and YFSETQ. CDR3 sequence: CASRGDRSTYEQYF. DNA for the CDR3: TGCGCCAGCAGGGGGGACAGATCGACCTACGAGCAGTACTTC. Together with reference TRBV5-1 and TRBJ2-7, the CDR3 gives the full variable domain: KAGVTQTPRYLIKTRGQQVTLSCSPISGHRSVSWYQQTPGQGLQFLFEYFSETQRNKGNFPGRFSGRQFSNSRSEMNVSTLELGDSALYLCASRGDRSTYEQYFGPGTRLTVT.

The V gene is TRBV12-5, the J gene TRBJ2-7; tentative D call: TRBD2 (5 bases). Between the trimmed V and J ends, which lost 7 bases and 4 bases, there was a span of 17 bases. The CDR3 spans 14 residues. CDR1 is LGHNT, CDR2 FRNRAP, per germline. The CDR3 bases are TGTGCTAGTGCCCCACGAGGGAACCTTTACGAGCAGTACTTC. It translates to CASAPRGNLYEQYF.

As regards this clonotype: Because it lacks the conserved phenylalanine or tryptophan at the end, this CDR3 is likely a read error. The DNA is left out, because the CDR3 cannot be placed on it with certainty; the CDR3 is given as TCRdb lists it. The J gene is TRBJ1-2, the V gene TRBV4-2; TRBD1 is taken as the D call from the table, unchecked against the DNA. Germline V gene sequence: CDR1 LGHNA, CDR2 YNFKEQ. Including both end residues, the CDR3 is 14 amino acids long. The CDR3 reads CASSQAGEGAGYIL.

The rearrangement links TRBV28 to TRBJ2-6; perhaps D is TRBD1 or TRBD2 (6 bases each). Per germline, CDR1 MDHEN and CDR2 SYDVKM. The CDR3 has 17 residues. Trimming took 7 bases from V and 4 from J, leaving 20 bases between them. CDR3 in amino acids: CASKSAWGAAGANVLTF. Written as DNA, the CDR3 is TGTGCCAGCAAGTCGGCTTGGGGGGCGGCGGGGGCCAACGTCCTGACTTTC.

Many counts were recorded for this clonotype. V is TRBV4-2 and J is TRBJ2-1; 9 bases agree with TRBD2. CDR3 length: 17 amino acids. J was trimmed by 6 bases and V by 0 bases; bases with no gene match: 9. The germline gives CDR1 LGHNA, CDR2 YNFKEQ. CDR3 nucleotide sequence: TGTGCCAGCAGCCAAGAAGCAAGGCGGGAGGGGGCCAATGAGCAGTTCTTC. It translates to CASSQEARREGANEQFF.

This clonotype was recorded only once. Germline is not matched at one junction end, which may reflect a read error. This chain uses TRBV7-8 with TRBJ2-1, with 8 bases fitting TRBD1. Germline loops: CDR1 SGHVS, CDR2 FQNEAQ. The CDR3 has 15 amino acids. The CDR3 protein is CASRPRQGPYNEQFF. In nucleotides, the CDR3 is TGCGCCAGCAGGCCGCGACAGGGGCCCTACAATGAGCAGTTCTTC.

Notes on this clonotype: A read error may explain this, as a much larger clone is one base away. The chain recombines TRBV6-6 with TRBJ2-7; D perhaps matches TRBD2 (5 bases). Germline loops: CDR1 MNHNY, CDR2 SVGAGI (reference sequence). V was clipped by 7 bases and J by 4 bases, with 20 bases between them. The CDR3 spans 15 residues. DNA of the CDR3: TGTGCCAGCATTCCATCCGGGATTCCCTTTTACGAGCAGTACTTC. Translation: CASIPSGIPFYEQYF.

In this sample, this clonotype turned up many times. J is TRBJ1-6 and V is TRBV12-3 or TRBV12-4; D perhaps matches TRBD1 (5 bases). Trimming stripped 7 bases from V and 6 bases from J, with 13 bases between. The CDR3 is 14 residues long. The CDR3 bases are TGTGCCAGCACTCCCGGGGACCCTAATTCACCCCTCCACTTT. This translates into CASTPGDPNSPLHF.

This clonotype was seen only once. This could be a read error, since a much larger clone is one nucleotide away. This sequence joins TRBV12-3 or TRBV12-4 and TRBJ2-1; 11 bases map to TRBD2. There are 16 residues in the CDR3. CDR3 in amino acids: CVSSRPTSGKYNEQFF. CDR3 nucleotides: TGTGTCAGCAGCCGTCCGACTAGCGGGAAGTACAATGAGCAGTTCTTC.

This clonotype was counted once. Relative to the germline gene, one junction end is altered; a read error may explain this. V is TRBV11-3 and J is TRBJ1-5; D might be TRBD1 (5 bases). This CDR3 region has 13 residues. Germline V lookup: CDR1 SGHNT, CDR2 YENEEA. The CDR3 loop reads CASSSGYNRPQHF. DNA for the CDR3: TGTGCCAGCAGCTCAGGGTACAATCGGCCCCAGCATTTT.

On this clonotype itself: At one boundary the junction diverges from the germline segment, which might be a read error. The chain uses TRBV12-3 or TRBV12-4 and TRBJ2-2, with D perhaps matching TRBD2 (5 bases). CDR3 length equals 16 residues. CDR3 sequence reads: CASSPGGAANTGELFF. The CDR3 DNA follows: TGTGCCAGCAGTCCGGGTGGAGCGGCGAACACTGGGGAGCTGTTTTTT.

This clonotype was found many times. The rearrangement uses TRBV28 and TRBJ2-7; D unresolved. The CDR3 is made up of 11 amino acids. CDR1 and CDR2 (germline): MDHEN, SYDVKM. Trimming removed 7 bases at V and 4 bases at J, with 8 bases between. This chain's CDR3 is CASTEKYEQYF. CDR3 sequence (DNA): TGTGCCAGCACCGAGAAGTACGAGCAGTACTTC. Supplemented by reference TRBV28 and TRBJ2-7, the full variable domain reads DVKVTQSSRYLVKRTGEKVFLECVQDMDHENMFWYRQDPGLGLRLIYFSYDVKMKEKGDIPEGYSVSREKKERFSLILESASTNQTSMYLCASTEKYEQYFGPGTRLTVT.

For this clonotype: One junction end does not reproduce the germline sequence, and a read error may be involved. V gene TRBV6-2 or TRBV6-3 combines with J gene TRBJ2-3; D remains unclear. The CDR3 is 15 residues long. The germline CDR1 and CDR2 sequences are MNHEY and SVGEGT. CDR3 sequence (DNA): TGTGCCAGCGGTTACTCGCTCGCTCGAACAGATACGCAGTATTTT. It specifies CASGYSLARTDTQYF.

This clonotype was found a few times. This likely comes from a read error, as the CDR3 has no conserved phenylalanine or tryptophan at its end. The chain carries TRBV11-2 and TRBJ2-1; 8 bases fit TRBD2. V gave up 5 bases and J gave up 8 bases; unmatched junction bases: 8. This CDR3 contains 14 residues. CDR1 is SGHAT, CDR2 FQNNGV, per germline. CDR3 sequence: CASSLGLANHEQFL. The CDR3 bases are TGTGCCAGCAGCCTCGGACTAGCTAACCATGAGCAGTTCTTA.

Of note for this clonotype: An end of the junction does not agree with germline; a read error may underlie this. The chain has TRBV12-3 or TRBV12-4 and TRBJ2-5; D is undetermined. CDR3 length: 13 amino acids. The CDR3, as DNA: TGTGCCAGCAGTATGGGCAAGATAGAGACCCAATACTTC. It encodes CASSMGKIETQYF.

This clonotype came up many times. The chain carries TRBV6-2 or TRBV6-3 and TRBJ1-2, with D unclear. In germline, CDR1 is MNHEY, CDR2 SVGEGT. The CDR3 totals 13 residues. The V and J ends lost 0 bases and 4 bases respectively, with 6 bases between them. The CDR3 nucleotides read TGTGCCAGCAGTTACTCAGCGGGCTATGGCTACACCTTC. Protein product: CASSYSAGYGYTF.

Remarks on this clonotype: A much larger clone sits a single nucleotide away, making a read error possible. This chain joins TRBV7-9 and TRBJ1-1; 8 nucleotides agree with TRBD1. Germline V gene sequence: CDR1 SEHNR, CDR2 FQNEAQ (reference sequence). The CDR3 consists of 13 residues. CDR3 sequence: CTSSLGQGSEAFF. The CDR3 DNA sequence: TGTACCAGCAGCTTAGGACAGGGCTCCGAAGCTTTCTTT.